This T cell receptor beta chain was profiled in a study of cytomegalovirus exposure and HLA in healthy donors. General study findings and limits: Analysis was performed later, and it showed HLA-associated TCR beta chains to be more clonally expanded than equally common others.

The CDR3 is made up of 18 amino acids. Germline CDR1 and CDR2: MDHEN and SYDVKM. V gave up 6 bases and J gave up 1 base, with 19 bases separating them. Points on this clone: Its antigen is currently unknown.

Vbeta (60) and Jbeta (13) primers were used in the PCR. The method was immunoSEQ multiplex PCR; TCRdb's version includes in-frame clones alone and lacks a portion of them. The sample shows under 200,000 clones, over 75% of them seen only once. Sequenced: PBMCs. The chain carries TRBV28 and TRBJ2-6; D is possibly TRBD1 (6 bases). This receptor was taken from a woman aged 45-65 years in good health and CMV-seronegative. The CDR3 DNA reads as TGTGCCAGCAGGTCGTCCGGGACACGTACATCTGGGGCCAACGTCCTGACTTTC. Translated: CASRSSGTRTSGANVLTF.